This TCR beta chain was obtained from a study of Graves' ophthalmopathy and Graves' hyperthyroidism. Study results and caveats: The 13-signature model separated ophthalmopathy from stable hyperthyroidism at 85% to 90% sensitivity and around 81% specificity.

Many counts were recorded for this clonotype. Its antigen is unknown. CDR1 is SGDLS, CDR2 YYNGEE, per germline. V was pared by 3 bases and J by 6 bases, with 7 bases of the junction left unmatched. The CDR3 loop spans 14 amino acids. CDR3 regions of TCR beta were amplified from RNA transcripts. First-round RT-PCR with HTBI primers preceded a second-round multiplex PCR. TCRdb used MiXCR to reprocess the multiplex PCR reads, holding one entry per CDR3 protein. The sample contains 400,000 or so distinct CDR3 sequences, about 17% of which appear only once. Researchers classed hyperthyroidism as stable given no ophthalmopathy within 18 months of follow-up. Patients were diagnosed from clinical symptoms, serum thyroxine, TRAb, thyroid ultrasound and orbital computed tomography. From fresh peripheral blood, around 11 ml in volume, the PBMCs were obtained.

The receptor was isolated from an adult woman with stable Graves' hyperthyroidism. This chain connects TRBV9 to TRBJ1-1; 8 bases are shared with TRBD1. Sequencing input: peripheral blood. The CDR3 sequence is CASSGTGNHAEAFF. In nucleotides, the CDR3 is TGTGCCAGCAGCGGGACAGGGAACCACGCTGAAGCTTTCTTT.